What follows are 5 T cell receptor beta chains derived from one specimen sequenced in a study of T cell responses to AZD1222 COVID-19 vaccine. Only in-frame clones appear in the TCRdb table, and some are missing; sequencing was by immunoSEQ multiplex PCR. The data show about 110,000 clones, 87% seen once. Sequencing was performed on peripheral blood, taken on day 0 of AZD1222 vaccination. The receptor set was obtained from an adult in good health.

This sequence joins TRBV27 and TRBJ1-2; 7 bases map to TRBD1. Germline lookup yields CDR1 MNHEY and CDR2 SMNVEV (reference sequence). With 3 bases clipped from V and 8 bases from J, the junction kept 9 bases outside the gene matches. CDR3 size: 14 residues. CDR3 sequence (DNA): TGTGCCAGCAGTTTCCTAGGACAGGCTTTCGGCTACACCTTC. Encoded protein: CASSFLGQAFGYTF.

This chain connects TRBV5-1 to TRBJ1-1, with 10 bases identical to TRBD1. CDR3 length: 15 amino acids. V shed 4 bases and J 2 bases; nucleotides not matched to a gene: 5. From germline, CDR1 is SGHRS and CDR2 YFSETQ. DNA for the CDR3: TGCGCCAGCAGCCTGGGACAGGGGTCAAACACTGAAGCTTTCTTT. Translated, it gives CASSLGQGSNTEAFF.

This clone was recorded only once. The rearrangement uses TRBV30 and TRBJ2-7; D is unclear. The V gene lost 0 bases and the J gene lost 7 bases, with 22 bases spanning the gap. Germline V lookup: CDR1 GTSNPN, CDR2 SVGIG (reference sequence). There are 16 residues in the CDR3. The CDR3 DNA follows: TGTGCCTGGAGTGTATTGGGGTCGGGCGATGTCGGGGAGCAGTACTTC. It yields the protein CAWSVLGSGDVGEQYF.

For the CDR3, the DNA is TGTGCCAGCAGTTCTTCCGGGACGGATCTCGCCTATGGCTACACCTTC. This encodes CASSSSGTDLAYGYTF. J is TRBJ1-2 and V is TRBV6-2 or TRBV6-3, with a weak D call TRBD1 (5 bases). Germline loops: CDR1 MNHEY, CDR2 SVGEGT. The germline V and J ends were trimmed by 4 bases and 4 bases, with 19 bases remaining between them. This CDR3 comprises 16 residues.

The rearrangement joins TRBV7-2 to TRBJ2-1; D is perhaps TRBD1 (6 bases). Germline CDR1 SGHTA, CDR2 FQGNSA. CDR3 length: 16 residues. V lost 0 bases to trimming and J lost 0 bases, with 9 bases between them. The CDR3 reads CASSLAGGASYNEQFF. The CDR3 nucleotides are TGTGCCAGCAGCTTAGCTGGGGGCGCCTCCTACAATGAGCAGTTCTTC.